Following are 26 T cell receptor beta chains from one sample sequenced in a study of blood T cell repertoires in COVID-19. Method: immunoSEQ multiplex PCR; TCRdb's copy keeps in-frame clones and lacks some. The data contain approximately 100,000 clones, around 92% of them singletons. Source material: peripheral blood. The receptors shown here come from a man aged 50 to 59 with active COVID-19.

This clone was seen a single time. The CDR3 spells CASSWDRGTTYEQYF. CDR3 coding DNA: TGTGCCAGCAGTTGGGACAGGGGGACGACCTACGAGCAGTACTTC. This rearrangement joins TRBV27 to TRBJ2-7; TRBD1 matches at 11 bases. The germline gives CDR1 MNHEY, CDR2 SMNVEV (reference sequence). The CDR3 runs 15 residues. J lost 2 bases, V lost 4 bases, and 4 bases had no gene match.

CDR3 coding DNA: TGTGCCAGCAGCTCGGCGGGGGCCTATGGCTACACCTTC. Protein product: CASSSAGAYGYTF. V gene TRBV9 combines with J gene TRBJ1-2; D perhaps matches TRBD1 (6 bases). The length of the CDR3 is 13 residues. Germline assignment: CDR1 SGDLS and CDR2 YYNGEE. V lost 4 bases to trimming and J lost 4 bases, with 11 bases between them.

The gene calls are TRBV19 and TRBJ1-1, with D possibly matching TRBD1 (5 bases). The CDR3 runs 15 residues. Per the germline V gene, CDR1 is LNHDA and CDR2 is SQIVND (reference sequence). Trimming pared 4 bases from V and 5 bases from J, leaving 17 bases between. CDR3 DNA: TGTGCCAGTAGTAAAAGTCGGGGGATCGGAACTGAAGCTTTCTTT. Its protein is CASSKSRGIGTEAFF.

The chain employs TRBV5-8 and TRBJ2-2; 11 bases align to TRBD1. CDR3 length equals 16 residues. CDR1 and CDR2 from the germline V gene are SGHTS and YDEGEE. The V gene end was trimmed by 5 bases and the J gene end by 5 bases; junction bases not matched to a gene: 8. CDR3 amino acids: CASSPGQGARTGELFF. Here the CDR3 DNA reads TGTGCCAGCAGTCCTGGACAGGGGGCTAGGACCGGGGAGCTGTTTTTT.

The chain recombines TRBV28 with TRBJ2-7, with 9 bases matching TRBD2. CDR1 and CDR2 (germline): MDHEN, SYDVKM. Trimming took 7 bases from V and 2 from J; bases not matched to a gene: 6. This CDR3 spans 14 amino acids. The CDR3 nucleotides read TGTGCCAGCACGAAAGCGGGAGGTGCCTACGAGCAGTACTTC. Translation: CASTKAGGAYEQYF.

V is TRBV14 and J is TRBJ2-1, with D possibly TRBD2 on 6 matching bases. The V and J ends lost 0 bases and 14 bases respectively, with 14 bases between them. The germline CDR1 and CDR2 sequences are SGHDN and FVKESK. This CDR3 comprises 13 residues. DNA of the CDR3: TGTGCCAGCAGCCAAGACGCGGGAAGGGACGAGTTCTTC. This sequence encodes CASSQDAGRDEFF.

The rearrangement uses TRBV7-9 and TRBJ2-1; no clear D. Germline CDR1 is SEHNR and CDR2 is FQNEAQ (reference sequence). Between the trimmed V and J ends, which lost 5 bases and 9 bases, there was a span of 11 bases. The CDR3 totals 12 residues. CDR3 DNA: TGTGCCAGCAGCCCCCTAGGTTTTGAGCAGTTCTTC. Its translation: CASSPLGFEQFF.

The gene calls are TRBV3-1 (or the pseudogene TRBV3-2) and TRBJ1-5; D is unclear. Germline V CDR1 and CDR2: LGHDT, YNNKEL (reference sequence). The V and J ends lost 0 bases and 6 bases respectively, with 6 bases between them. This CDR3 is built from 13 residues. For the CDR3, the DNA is TGTGCCAGCAGCCAAGATAGAGCTCAGCCCCAGCATTTT. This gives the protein CASSQDRAQPQHF.

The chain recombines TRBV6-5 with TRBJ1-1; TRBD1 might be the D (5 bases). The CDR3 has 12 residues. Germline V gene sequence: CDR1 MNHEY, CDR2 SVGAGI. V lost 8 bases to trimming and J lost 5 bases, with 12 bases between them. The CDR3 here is CASQRAGTEAFF. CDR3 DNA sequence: TGTGCCAGCCAACGTGCAGGGACTGAAGCTTTCTTT.

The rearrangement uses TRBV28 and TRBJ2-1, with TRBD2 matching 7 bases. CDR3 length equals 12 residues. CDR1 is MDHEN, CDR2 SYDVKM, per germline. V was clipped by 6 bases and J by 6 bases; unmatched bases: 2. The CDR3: CASRAGFNEQFF. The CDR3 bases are TGTGCCAGCAGAGCGGGGTTCAATGAGCAGTTCTTC. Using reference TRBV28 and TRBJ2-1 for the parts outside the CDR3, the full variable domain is DVKVTQSSRYLVKRTGEKVFLECVQDMDHENMFWYRQDPGLGLRLIYFSYDVKMKEKGDIPEGYSVSREKKERFSLILESASTNQTSMYLCASRAGFNEQFFGPGTRLTVL.

The CDR3 DNA reads TGTGCCATCAGTCCGGGACAGGGGCCTACGAATGAAAAACTGTTTTTT. Translating it yields CAISPGQGPTNEKLFF. The chain employs TRBV10-3 and TRBJ1-4, with 10 bases fitting TRBD1. Losses at the gene ends were 5 bases for V and 5 bases for J; bases not matched to a gene: 8. CDR1 is ENHRY, CDR2 SYGVKD, per germline. The CDR3 sequence is 16 residues long.

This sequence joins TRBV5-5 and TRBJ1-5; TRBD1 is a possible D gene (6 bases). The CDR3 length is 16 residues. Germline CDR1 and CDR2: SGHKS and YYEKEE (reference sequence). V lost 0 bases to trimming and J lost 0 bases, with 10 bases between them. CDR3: CASSLDRADSNQPQHF. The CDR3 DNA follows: TGTGCCAGCAGCTTGGACAGGGCTGATAGCAATCAGCCCCAGCATTTT.

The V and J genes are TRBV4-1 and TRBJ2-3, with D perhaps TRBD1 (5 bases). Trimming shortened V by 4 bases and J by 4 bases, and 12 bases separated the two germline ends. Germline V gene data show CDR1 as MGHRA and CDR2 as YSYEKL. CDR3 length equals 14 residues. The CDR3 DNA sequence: TGCGCCAGCAGCCCCTTTAGGGGCGCAGATACGCAGTATTTT. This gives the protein CASSPFRGADTQYF.

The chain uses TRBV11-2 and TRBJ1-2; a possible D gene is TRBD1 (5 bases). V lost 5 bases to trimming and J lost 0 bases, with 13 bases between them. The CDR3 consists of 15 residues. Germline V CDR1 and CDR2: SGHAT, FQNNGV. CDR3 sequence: CASSLGEGANYGYTF. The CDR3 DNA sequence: TGTGCCAGCAGCCTAGGGGAGGGAGCTAACTATGGCTACACCTTC.

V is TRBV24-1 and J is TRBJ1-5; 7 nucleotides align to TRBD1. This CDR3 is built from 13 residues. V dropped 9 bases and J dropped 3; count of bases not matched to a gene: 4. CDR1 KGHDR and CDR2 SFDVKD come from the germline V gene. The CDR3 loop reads CATEDRPNQPQHF. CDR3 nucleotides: TGTGCCACCGAGGACAGGCCCAATCAGCCCCAGCATTTT.

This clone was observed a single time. The CDR3 nucleotides are TGTGCCAGCAGTTTACGGCGGCAGACTAATTCACCCCTCCACTTT. Amino acid sequence: CASSLRRQTNSPLHF. J is TRBJ1-6 and V is TRBV27, with no clear D. From germline, CDR1 is MNHEY and CDR2 SMNVEV (reference sequence). The CDR3 extends over 15 amino acids. Deletions cut 2 bases from V and 6 bases from J, with 11 bases between.

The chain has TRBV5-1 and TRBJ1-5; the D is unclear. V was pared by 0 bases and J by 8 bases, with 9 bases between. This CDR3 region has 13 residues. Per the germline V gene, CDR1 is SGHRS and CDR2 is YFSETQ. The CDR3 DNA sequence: TGCGCCAGCAGCTTGGGATCAGAGGAGCCCCAGCATTTT. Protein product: CASSLGSEEPQHF.

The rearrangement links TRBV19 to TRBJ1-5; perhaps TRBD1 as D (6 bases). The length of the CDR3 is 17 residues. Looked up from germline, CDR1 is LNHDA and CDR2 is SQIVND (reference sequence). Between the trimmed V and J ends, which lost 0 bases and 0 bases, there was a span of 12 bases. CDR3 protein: CASSIDLYRDSNQPQHF. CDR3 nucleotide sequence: TGTGCCAGTAGTATAGATCTATACAGGGATAGCAATCAGCCCCAGCATTTT.

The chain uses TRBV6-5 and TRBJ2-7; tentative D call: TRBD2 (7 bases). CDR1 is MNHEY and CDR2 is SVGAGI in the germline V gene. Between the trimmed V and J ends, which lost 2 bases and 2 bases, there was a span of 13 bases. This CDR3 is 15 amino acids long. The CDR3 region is CASSYKWGGPYEQYF. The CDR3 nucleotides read TGTGCCAGCAGTTACAAGTGGGGGGGGCCCTACGAGCAGTACTTC.

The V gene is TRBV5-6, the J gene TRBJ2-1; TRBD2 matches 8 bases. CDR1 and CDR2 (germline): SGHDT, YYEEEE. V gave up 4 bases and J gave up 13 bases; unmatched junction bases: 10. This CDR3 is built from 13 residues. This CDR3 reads CASSPFREGGQFF. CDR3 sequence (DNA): TGTGCCAGCAGCCCCTTTCGGGAGGGCGGACAGTTCTTC.

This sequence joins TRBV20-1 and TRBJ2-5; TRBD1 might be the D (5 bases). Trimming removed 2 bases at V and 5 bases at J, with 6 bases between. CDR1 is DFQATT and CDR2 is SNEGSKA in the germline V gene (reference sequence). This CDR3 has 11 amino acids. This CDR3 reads CSARQGETQYF. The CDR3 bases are TGCAGTGCTAGACAGGGTGAGACCCAGTACTTC.

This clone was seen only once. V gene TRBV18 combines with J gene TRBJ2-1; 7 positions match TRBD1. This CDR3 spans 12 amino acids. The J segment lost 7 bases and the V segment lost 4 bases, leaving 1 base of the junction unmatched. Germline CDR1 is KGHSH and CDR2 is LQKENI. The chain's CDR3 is CASSQGANEQFF. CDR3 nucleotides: TGTGCCAGCTCACAGGGGGCGAATGAGCAGTTCTTC.

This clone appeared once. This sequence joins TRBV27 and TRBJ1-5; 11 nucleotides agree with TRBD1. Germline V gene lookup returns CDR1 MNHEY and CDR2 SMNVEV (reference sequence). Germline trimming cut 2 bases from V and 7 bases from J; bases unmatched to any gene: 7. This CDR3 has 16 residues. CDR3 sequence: CASSLVGQGEMQPQHF. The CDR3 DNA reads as TGTGCCAGCAGTTTAGTGGGACAGGGGGAAATGCAGCCCCAGCATTTT.

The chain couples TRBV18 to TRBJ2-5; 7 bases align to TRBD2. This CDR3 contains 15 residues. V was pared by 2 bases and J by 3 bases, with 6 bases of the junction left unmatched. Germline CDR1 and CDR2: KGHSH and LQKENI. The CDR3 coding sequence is TGTGCCAGCTCACCAACCGCGCTAGCGGAAGAGACCCAGTACTTC. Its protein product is CASSPTALAEETQYF.

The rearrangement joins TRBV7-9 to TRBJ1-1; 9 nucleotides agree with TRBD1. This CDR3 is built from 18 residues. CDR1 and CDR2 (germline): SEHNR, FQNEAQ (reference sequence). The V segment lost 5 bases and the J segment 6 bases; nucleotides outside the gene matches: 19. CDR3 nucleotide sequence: TGTGCCAGCAGCCAGAACTCCGGGACAGGGTGGAGTAACCCTGAAGCTTTCTTT. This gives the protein CASSQNSGTGWSNPEAFF.

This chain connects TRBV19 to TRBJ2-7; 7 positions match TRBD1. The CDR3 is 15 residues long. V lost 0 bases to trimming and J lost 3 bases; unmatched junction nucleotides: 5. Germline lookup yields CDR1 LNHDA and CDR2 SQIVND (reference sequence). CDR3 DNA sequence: TGTGCCAGTAGTATAGAGGGGGACAGACACTACGAGCAGTACTTC. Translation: CASSIEGDRHYEQYF. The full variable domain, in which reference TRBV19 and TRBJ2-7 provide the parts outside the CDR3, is DGGITQSPKYLFRKEGQNVTLSCEQNLNHDAMYWYRQDPGQGLRLIYYSQIVNDFQKGDIAEGYSVSREKKESFPLTVTSAQKNPTAFYLCASSIEGDRHYEQYFGPGTRLTVT.